These 26 T cell receptor beta chains originate from one sample sequenced in a study of T-cell reconstitution after alpha-beta-depleted transplantation in children. A TCRbeta library incorporating unique molecular identifiers was prepared. TCRdb independently ran MiXCR on the PCR reads; one entry per CDR3 protein. The sample includes about a million distinct CDR3 sequences, about 29% of them seen just once. This sample comprised PBMCs, mostly from graft donor cells, obtained 360 days after TCRalphabeta/CD19-depleted stem cell transplant. These receptors came from a boy in the first two years of life who had a stem cell transplant for SCID, so the T cells may come from the graft donor.

This clonotype was seen more than once but under ten times. CDR3 in amino acids: CASWGIWTAGNTIYF. The DNA of the CDR3 is TGTGCCAGCTGGGGTATTTGGACGGCCGGAAACACCATATATTTT. The chain combines TRBV6-1 with TRBJ1-3; unclear D gene. The V and J ends lost 8 bases and 4 bases respectively, with 18 bases between them. The germline CDR1 and CDR2 sequences are MNHNS and SASEGT. This CDR3 has 15 residues.

This clonotype appeared a few times. V usage is TRBV28 and J usage is TRBJ2-3; 7 bases are shared with TRBD1. Germline CDR1 reads MDHEN; CDR2 reads SYDVKM. The V segment lost 3 bases and the J segment 2 bases; nucleotides outside the gene matches: 11. The CDR3 covers 17 residues. CDR3 sequence: CASSLLDRYGDTDTQYF. The CDR3 DNA sequence: TGTGCCAGCAGTTTGTTGGACAGGTACGGGGACACAGATACGCAGTATTTT.

This sequence joins TRBV4-2 and TRBJ2-1; D remains ambiguous. Trimming took 0 bases from V and 0 from J, leaving 15 bases between them. Germline assignment: CDR1 LGHNA and CDR2 YNFKEQ. The CDR3 is 18 residues long. This CDR3 is CASSQDIGVSRSYNEQFF. Here the CDR3 DNA reads TGTGCCAGCAGCCAAGATATTGGAGTCTCGCGCTCCTACAATGAGCAGTTCTTC.

This clonotype was detected only a few times. This rearrangement joins TRBV11-2 to TRBJ2-2; the D gene is possibly TRBD1 (6 bases). The V gene lost 4 bases and the J gene lost 7 bases, with 16 bases spanning the gap. The CDR3 length is 15 residues. CDR1 and CDR2 (germline): SGHAT, FQNNGV. CDR3 loop: CASSSYRVLNGELFF. CDR3 in DNA: TGTGCCAGCAGCTCCTACAGGGTATTGAACGGGGAGCTGTTTTTT.

This rearrangement joins TRBV20-1 to TRBJ1-1; D remains unclear. CDR1 DFQATT and CDR2 SNEGSKA come from the germline V gene (reference sequence). Trimming stripped 1 base from V and 0 bases from J, with 6 bases between. This CDR3 has 13 amino acids. Written as DNA, the CDR3 is TGCAGTGCTAGAGTTTTTTTGAACACTGAAGCTTTCTTT. This codes for CSARVFLNTEAFF.

V usage is TRBV3-1 and J usage is TRBJ2-2; TRBD2 matches 11 bases. V shed 3 bases and J 2 bases; nucleotides not matched to a gene: 5. The CDR3 has 17 amino acids. Germline V gene lookup returns CDR1 LGHDT and CDR2 YNNKEL (reference sequence). The CDR3 nucleotides are TGTGCCAGCAGCCACTGGGGGACTAGCGGTAACACCGGGGAGCTGTTTTTT. Amino acid sequence: CASSHWGTSGNTGELFF.

The sample holds a few counts of this clonotype. The rearrangement uses TRBV5-1 and TRBJ2-5; 10 bases map to TRBD2. From germline, CDR1 is SGHRS and CDR2 YFSETQ. This CDR3 spans 17 amino acids. V dropped 0 bases and J dropped 5; count of bases not matched to a gene: 10. The CDR3: CASSLDLAGVRGETQYF. Written as DNA, the CDR3 is TGCGCCAGCAGCTTGGATCTAGCGGGGGTTCGGGGGGAGACCCAGTACTTC. The full variable domain, rest sourced from reference TRBV5-1 and TRBJ2-5, is KAGVTQTPRYLIKTRGQQVTLSCSPISGHRSVSWYQQTPGQGLQFLFEYFSETQRNKGNFPGRFSGRQFSNSRSEMNVSTLELGDSALYLCASSLDLAGVRGETQYFGPGTRLLVL.

In this sample, this clonotype turned up a few times. The chain employs TRBV15 and TRBJ2-4; D uncertain. Trimming left V 0 bases short and J 2 bases short, with 8 bases between. CDR1 is LNHNV and CDR2 is YYDKDF in the germline V gene (reference sequence). The CDR3 length is 15 residues. The CDR3, as DNA: TGTGCCACCAGCAGAGATGGGCAGACCAAAAACATTCAGTACTTC. Encoded protein: CATSRDGQTKNIQYF.

This clonotype was detected only a few times. The chain carries TRBV5-5 and TRBJ1-2; D remains unclear. This CDR3 comprises 14 residues. V was clipped by 2 bases and J by 4 bases, with 12 bases between them. Germline V gene data show CDR1 as SGHKS and CDR2 as YYEKEE (reference sequence). The CDR3: CASSFSGKSYGYTF. CDR3 bases: TGTGCCAGCAGCTTTTCGGGGAAATCCTATGGCTACACCTTC.

This clonotype was observed a few times. The rearrangement links TRBV2 to TRBJ2-7; D remains unclear. The CDR3 is made up of 11 amino acids. V dropped 3 bases and J dropped 5 bases, with 5 bases sitting between them. Germline loops: CDR1 SNHLY, CDR2 FYNNEI. The CDR3 here is CASSDYNEQYF. The CDR3 nucleotides are TGTGCCAGCAGTGACTATAACGAGCAGTACTTC.

The chain has TRBV15 and TRBJ2-1, with TRBD2 identical over 10 bases. V shed 5 bases and J 3 bases; nucleotides not matched to a gene: 4. The CDR3 is 15 residues long. Germline V lookup: CDR1 LNHNV, CDR2 YYDKDF (reference sequence). CDR3 bases: TGTGCCACCAGCGTACGGACTAGCGGCTACAATGAGCAGTTCTTC. It is translated as CATSVRTSGYNEQFF. The variable domain in full, completed from reference TRBV15 and TRBJ2-1, reads DAMVIQNPRYQVTQFGKPVTLSCSQTLNHNVMYWYQQKSSQAPKLLFHYYDKDFNNEADTPDNFQSRRPNTSFCFLDIRSPGLGDTAMYLCATSVRTSGYNEQFFGPGTRLTVL.

J is TRBJ2-2 and V is TRBV12-3 or TRBV12-4, with 8 bases aligning to TRBD1. With V trimmed by 6 bases and J by 0 bases, 6 bases remained unmatched. CDR3 length: 16 residues. In DNA form, the CDR3 reads TGTGCCAGCAGATACGGGACAGGACCGAACACCGGGGAGCTGTTTTTT. This codes for CASRYGTGPNTGELFF.

This clonotype was observed a few times. This chain links TRBV12-3 or TRBV12-4 with TRBJ1-1; D uncertain. Between the trimmed V and J ends, which lost 0 bases and 4 bases, there was a span of 12 bases. This CDR3 region has 15 residues. The DNA of the CDR3 is TGTGCCAGCAGTTTAGCGTCTGGTATACGCACTGAAGCTTTCTTT. Protein sequence: CASSLASGIRTEAFF.

In its sample, this clonotype was seen a few times. The chain joins TRBV28 to TRBJ2-3; TRBD2 matches at 7 bases. The CDR3 spans 15 residues. CDR1 is MDHEN and CDR2 is SYDVKM in the germline V gene. V shed 5 bases and J 2 bases; nucleotides not matched to a gene: 7. In nucleotides, the CDR3 is TGTGCCAGCAGTGCCTGGCGGGGGACCACAGATACGCAGTATTTT. Amino acid sequence: CASSAWRGTTDTQYF.

The table lists this clonotype with a few counts. This chain uses TRBV6-5 with TRBJ1-1; TRBD1 is a possible D gene (5 bases). The germline V gene encodes CDR1 MNHEY and CDR2 SVGAGI. Trimming took 2 bases from V and 8 from J, leaving 18 bases between them. This CDR3 is built from 15 residues. For the CDR3, the DNA is TGTGCCAGCAGTTACGTCGCGGGACCCTTCCTCGAAGCTTTCTTT. It translates to CASSYVAGPFLEAFF.

This clonotype showed up just a few times. This CDR3 is CASSPGLAGTQYF. In DNA form, the CDR3 reads TGTGCCAGCAGCCCGGGACTAGCAGGGACCCAGTACTTC. The chain employs TRBV11-1 and TRBJ2-5, with TRBD2 matching 9 bases. This CDR3 is 13 amino acids long. Germline values: CDR1 SGHAT, CDR2 FQDESV (reference sequence). V was pared by 5 bases and J by 7 bases, with 5 bases of the junction left unmatched.

V gene TRBV20-1 combines with J gene TRBJ2-5; the match to TRBD1 covers 8 bases. CDR3 length equals 14 residues. Per germline, CDR1 DFQATT and CDR2 SNEGSKA (reference sequence). The ends lost 6 bases at V and 2 bases at J; junction bases unmatched: 8. As DNA, the CDR3 is TGCAGTGCCAAATACAGGGGGTGGCAAGAGACCCAGTACTTC. It is translated as CSAKYRGWQETQYF.

The chain joins TRBV7-6 to TRBJ1-5; D may be TRBD1 (5 bases). Trimming left V 1 base short and J 6 bases short, with 7 bases between. The CDR3 extends over 13 amino acids. Germline V gives CDR1 SGHVS, CDR2 FNYEAQ. The DNA of the CDR3 is TGTGCCAGCAGCTTAGGGGGGTTTCAGCCCCAGCATTTT. Translation gives CASSLGGFQPQHF.

The chain combines TRBV7-9 with TRBJ2-4, with 12 bases identical to TRBD1. This CDR3 contains 19 residues. Germline lookup yields CDR1 SEHNR and CDR2 FQNEAQ (reference sequence). J lost 1 base, V lost 3 bases, and 10 bases had no gene match. The CDR3 region has the DNA TGTGCCAGCAGCTTCAACCCCCGGGACAGGGGGCAGGCCAAAAACATTCAGTACTTC. As protein: CASSFNPRDRGQAKNIQYF.

This clonotype has just a few counts. J is TRBJ2-4 and V is TRBV20-1; D remains unclear. CDR1 is DFQATT, CDR2 SNEGSKA, per germline (reference sequence). The CDR3 totals 11 residues. The ends were cut back, 4 bases at V and 7 bases at J, with 8 bases in the middle. The CDR3 reads CSAKVGNIQYF. The CDR3 DNA sequence: TGCAGTGCTAAGGTCGGGAACATTCAGTACTTC.

The chain has TRBV7-2 and TRBJ1-1; the D is unclear. This CDR3 has 13 residues. Trimming pared 5 bases from V and 0 bases from J, leaving 7 bases between. CDR1 is SGHTA, CDR2 FQGNSA, per germline. The CDR3 DNA sequence: TGTGCCAGCAGCGTTGTCATGAACACTGAAGCTTTCTTT. Translated, it gives CASSVVMNTEAFF.

This clonotype occurred a few times. The chain employs TRBV12-3 or TRBV12-4 and TRBJ2-1; TRBD1 matches at 10 bases. The trim removed 3 bases at V and 2 bases at J, leaving 4 bases unmatched. This CDR3 contains 16 residues. CDR3 in DNA: TGTGCCAGCAGTTTCCCTGGACAGGGGGCCTACAATGAGCAGTTCTTC. Translating gives CASSFPGQGAYNEQFF.

There are a few counts of this clonotype. This chain joins TRBV20-1 and TRBJ2-1, with 8 bases that match TRBD2. The ends lost 8 bases at V and 2 bases at J; junction bases unmatched: 5. Germline CDR1 is DFQATT and CDR2 is SNEGSKA (reference sequence). The CDR3 is 13 amino acids. CDR3 nucleotides: TGCAGTACCGGGACTAGACCCTACAATGAGCAGTTCTTC. As protein: CSTGTRPYNEQFF.

This chain uses TRBV4-1 with TRBJ2-3; D is undetermined. CDR3 length: 15 residues. Trimming stripped 1 base from V and 2 bases from J, with 10 bases between. The germline gives CDR1 MGHRA, CDR2 YSYEKL. As DNA, the CDR3 is TGCGCCAGCAGCCAAGGTGATCCCCCCACAGATACGCAGTATTTT. This translates into CASSQGDPPTDTQYF.

The chain combines TRBV5-1 with TRBJ1-5; weak D call: TRBD1 (5 bases). The germline V gene has CDR1 SGHRS and CDR2 YFSETQ. V was trimmed by 0 bases and J by 2 bases, leaving 12 bases between them. This CDR3 region has 16 residues. CDR3 residues: CASSLGPGSGNQPQHF. CDR3 in DNA: TGCGCCAGCAGCTTGGGTCCAGGGTCGGGCAATCAGCCCCAGCATTTT.

In its sample, this clonotype was seen a few times. The rearrangement joins TRBV6-1 to TRBJ1-1; D uncertain. The V end lost 8 bases, the J end lost 2 bases, and 12 bases lay between the germline ends. The germline V gene has CDR1 MNHNS and CDR2 SASEGT. This CDR3 is 13 amino acids long. CDR3 sequence (DNA): TGTGCCAGCGTGGGGAGGCGAAACACTGAAGCTTTCTTT. Translating it yields CASVGRRNTEAFF.